A single sample gave rise to the 32 T cell receptor beta chains below, sequenced in a study of Graves' ophthalmopathy and Graves' hyperthyroidism. Amplification targeted the TCR beta CDR3 regions, with RNA transcripts as the source material. RT-PCR in the first round used HTBI primers; a second-round multiplex PCR followed. Each CDR3 protein is one row after TCRdb ran MiXCR on the multiplex PCR reads. The repertoire consists of a few hundred thousand distinct CDR3 sequences, with less than 45% occurring once and the leading ten covering 4% to 5%. The sample comprised peripheral blood or thyroid tissue (not recorded which). The receptors here all came from an adult man with Graves' hyperthyroidism.

The gene calls are TRBV12-3 or TRBV12-4 and TRBJ2-3; tentative D call: TRBD2 (6 bases). Trimming left V 5 bases short and J 1 base short, with 16 bases between. The CDR3 contains 16 residues. For the CDR3, the DNA is TGTGCCAGCAGTGCCGGGGGTGTGGGAGGCACAGATACGCAGTATTTT. This encodes CASSAGGVGGTDTQYF.

The chain employs TRBV20-1 and TRBJ1-2; unclear D gene. Germline loops: CDR1 DFQATT, CDR2 SNEGSKA (reference sequence). V was shortened by 3 bases and J by 4 bases, with 18 bases between the two germline ends. This CDR3 has 15 amino acids. CDR3 in amino acids: CSASVAAGVGYGYTF. As DNA, the CDR3 is TGCAGTGCTAGTGTTGCAGCGGGAGTGGGCTATGGCTACACCTTC.

This clonotype was observed at least ten times. V and J are TRBV29-1 and TRBJ1-2, with D possibly matching TRBD1 (6 bases). The CDR3 is 11 residues long. The V end lost 8 bases, the J end lost 8 bases, and 15 bases lay between the germline ends. Germline loops: CDR1 SQVTM, CDR2 ANQGSEA. The CDR3 loop reads CSSSVQGGYTF. The CDR3, as DNA: TGCAGCTCGTCCGTTCAGGGGGGCTACACCTTC. Based on the CDR3 plus reference TRBV29-1 and TRBJ1-2, the full variable domain is SAVISQKPSRDICQRGTSLTIQCQVDSQVTMMFWYRQQPGQSLTLIATANQGSEATYESGFVIDKFPISRPNLTFSTLTVSNMSPEDSSIYLCSSSVQGGYTFGSGTRLTVV.

A word on this clonotype: Since a much larger clone is just one base distant, this may be a read error. The chain recombines TRBV29-1 with TRBJ1-4, with TRBD1 as a possible D gene (5 bases). V gave up 5 bases and J gave up 5 bases, with 12 bases separating them. Germline values: CDR1 SQVTM, CDR2 ANQGSEA. The CDR3 extends over 13 amino acids. The CDR3 coding sequence is TGCAGCGTTTCTGGGGGTCAGAATGAAAAACTGTTTTTT. Its protein is CSVSGGQNEKLFF.

This clonotype occurred a few times. This may stem from a read error, because a much larger clone lies one nucleotide away. V and J are TRBV4-1 and TRBJ1-5; D unclear. Trimming stripped 1 base from V and 4 bases from J, with 8 bases between. Germline assignment: CDR1 MGHRA and CDR2 YSYEKL. The CDR3 has 14 amino acids. CDR3 residues: CASSQVMGNQPQHF. Written as DNA, the CDR3 is TGCGCCAGCAGCCAAGTGATGGGAAATCAGCCCCAGCATTTT.

J is TRBJ1-2 and V is TRBV20-1; 8 positions agree with TRBD1. There are 15 residues in the CDR3. The V and J ends lost 2 bases and 7 bases, in that order; junction bases with no gene match: 12. In germline, CDR1 is DFQATT, CDR2 SNEGSKA (reference sequence). For the CDR3, the DNA is TGCAGTGCTAGAACGCTCCGGCAGGGGGCTTCTGGCTACACCTTC. Protein product: CSARTLRQGASGYTF.

This clonotype was picked up one time. V and J are TRBV29-1 and TRBJ1-1; D might be TRBD1 (5 bases). Germline V CDR1 and CDR2: SQVTM, ANQGSEA. Trimming shortened V by 3 bases and J by 0 bases, and 14 bases separated the two germline ends. The CDR3 has 15 residues. CDR3 bases: TGCAGCGTTGACAGGTGGGCAGGGCTGAACACTGAAGCTTTCTTT. This gives the protein CSVDRWAGLNTEAFF.

This chain joins TRBV7-3 and TRBJ1-6, with no clear D. This CDR3 comprises 14 residues. The germline V and J ends were trimmed by 5 bases and 3 bases, with 8 bases remaining between them. Germline V gene lookup returns CDR1 SGHTA and CDR2 FQGTGA. In DNA, the CDR3 is TGTGCCAGCAGCCAATCCCTCTATAATTCACCCCTCCACTTT. Translating it yields CASSQSLYNSPLHF.

The sample holds a few counts of this clonotype. The DNA for the CDR3 is TGTGCCTGGAGTGTGGGAGGGAGTGCTGGAAACACCATATATTTT. Translated, it gives CAWSVGGSAGNTIYF. The V call is TRBV30, the J call TRBJ1-3; D gene ambiguous. The CDR3 covers 15 residues. Trimming removed 0 bases at V and 2 bases at J, with 11 bases between. The germline CDR1 and CDR2 sequences are GTSNPN and SVGIG (reference sequence).

This clonotype was seen ten or more times. V and J are TRBV12-3 or TRBV12-4 and TRBJ1-4, with 7 bases identical to TRBD1. The CDR3 is 13 residues long. The V segment lost 7 bases and the J segment 8 bases; nucleotides outside the gene matches: 7. CDR3: CASTGQVREKLFF. Written as DNA, the CDR3 is TGTGCCAGCACTGGACAGGTTAGGGAAAAACTGTTTTTT.

This clonotype has a count of ten or more. V is TRBV12-3 or TRBV12-4 and J is TRBJ1-6; D ambiguous. V was pared by 1 base and J by 2 bases, with 3 bases between. The CDR3 is made up of 14 amino acids. The CDR3 loop reads CASSLEPYNSPLHF. DNA of the CDR3: TGTGCCAGCAGTTTAGAACCCTATAATTCACCCCTCCACTTT.

The V gene is TRBV7-9, the J gene TRBJ2-5; D perhaps matches TRBD1 (6 bases). CDR1 is SEHNR and CDR2 is FQNEAQ in the germline V gene (reference sequence). This CDR3 has 14 residues. The V and J ends lost 8 bases and 5 bases respectively, with 18 bases between them. The CDR3 nucleotides are TGTGCCAGCGGCGGCAGGGGACCTACTGAGACCCAGTACTTC. Translated: CASGGRGPTETQYF.

This clonotype was detected many times. The V call is TRBV6-5, the J call TRBJ1-6; weak D call: TRBD1 (5 bases). CDR1 is MNHEY, CDR2 SVGAGI, per germline. The CDR3 totals 13 residues. The ends were cut back, 2 bases at V and 11 bases at J, with 10 bases in the middle. The CDR3 here is CASSYPGSTPLHF. The CDR3 region has the DNA TGTGCCAGCAGTTACCCAGGGTCGACACCCCTCCACTTT.

There are a few counts of this clonotype. The chain carries TRBV10-3 and TRBJ1-1, with 8 bases that match TRBD1. Germline CDR1 and CDR2: ENHRY and SYGVKD. Losses at the gene ends were 2 bases for V and 4 bases for J; bases not matched to a gene: 6. CDR3 size: 15 residues. DNA for the CDR3: TGTGCCATCAGTGAGCCTACAGGGGGTAGCACTGAAGCTTTCTTT. Its protein product is CAISEPTGGSTEAFF.

With respect to this clonotype: One base away lies a much larger clone, so this may be a sequencing read error. The chain combines TRBV10-2 with TRBJ2-7; 10 bases align to TRBD2. This CDR3 is 15 amino acids long. CDR1 is WSHSY and CDR2 is SAAADI in the germline V gene. CDR3 DNA sequence: TGTGCCAGCAGTCAACCTAGCGGGGGTGACTACGAGCAGTACTTC. Its protein is CASSQPSGGDYEQYF.

This clonotype was seen many times. V is TRBV5-4 and J is TRBJ2-6; D call uncertain. The V gene lost 2 bases and the J gene lost 2 bases, with 8 bases spanning the gap. Germline V CDR1 and CDR2: SGHNT, YYREEE (reference sequence). The CDR3 spans 15 residues. CDR3 residues: CASSFHSPGANVLTF. The CDR3 nucleotides are TGTGCCAGCAGCTTTCATAGTCCTGGGGCCAACGTCCTGACTTTC.

This clonotype was seen a few times. The chain couples TRBV7-9 to TRBJ2-7, with unresolved D. The DNA end is a closer match to TRBJ2-1, so the J assignment may be wrong. Germline V gene sequence: CDR1 SEHNR, CDR2 FQNEAQ (reference sequence). The CDR3 sequence is 13 residues long. For the CDR3, the DNA is TGTGCCAGCGGACCGAGATCATTCAATGAGCAGTTCTTC. It is translated as CASGPRSFNEQFF.

The chain joins TRBV7-9 to TRBJ2-5; 9 positions agree with TRBD1. Germline lookup yields CDR1 SEHNR and CDR2 FQNEAQ (reference sequence). Trimming took 5 bases from V and 3 from J; bases not matched to a gene: 10. The CDR3 covers 16 residues. CDR3 coding DNA: TGTGCCAGCAGCCCGGGACAGGGCAGGGGGAAAGAGACCCAGTACTTC. Translation gives CASSPGQGRGKETQYF. The whole variable domain, remainder taken from reference TRBV7-9 and TRBJ2-5, is DTGVSQNPRHKITKRGQNVTFRCDPISEHNRLYWYRQTLGQGPEFLTYFQNEAQLEKSRLLSDRFSAERPKGSFSTLEIQRTEQGDSAMYLCASSPGQGRGKETQYFGPGTRLLVL.

This clonotype was detected a few times. The chain carries TRBV7-2 and TRBJ1-2, with 8 bases lining up with TRBD1. V was clipped by 4 bases and J by 3 bases; unmatched bases: 10. Germline V gives CDR1 SGHTA, CDR2 FQGNSA. CDR3 length: 16 amino acids. CDR3 nucleotide sequence: TGTGCCAGCAGCTACGTAGGACAGGGCAGCTACTATGGCTACACCTTC. Translated: CASSYVGQGSYYGYTF.

This clonotype was counted only a few times. This sequence joins TRBV12-3 or TRBV12-4 and TRBJ1-1, with D possibly matching TRBD1 (5 bases). The CDR3 is 17 residues long. V gave up 6 bases and J gave up 7 bases, with 27 bases separating them. CDR3 protein: CASSQDLWTGAAFEAFF. As DNA, the CDR3 is TGTGCCAGCAGCCAAGATCTATGGACCGGGGCGGCATTTGAAGCTTTCTTT.

This clonotype was seen at least ten times. This rearrangement joins TRBV5-8 to TRBJ1-1; D perhaps matches TRBD1 (5 bases). Looked up from germline, CDR1 is SGHTS and CDR2 is YDEGEE. V lost 0 bases to trimming and J lost 3 bases, with 9 bases between them. The CDR3 is 14 residues long. The CDR3 sequence: CASSLEAGYTEAFF. CDR3 in DNA: TGTGCCAGCAGCTTGGAAGCAGGGTACACTGAAGCTTTCTTT.

This clonotype was detected many times. CDR3 protein: CASSRIPGQTNTEAFF. In DNA, the CDR3 is TGTGCCAGCAGCCGAATTCCGGGACAGACAAACACTGAAGCTTTCTTT. This sequence joins TRBV7-9 and TRBJ1-1; TRBD1 aligns across 7 bases. The V segment lost 5 bases and the J segment 2 bases; nucleotides outside the gene matches: 11. CDR1 SEHNR and CDR2 FQNEAQ come from the germline V gene (reference sequence). The CDR3 runs to 16 residues. Drawing the rest from reference TRBV7-9 and TRBJ1-1, the complete variable domain is DTGVSQNPRHKITKRGQNVTFRCDPISEHNRLYWYRQTLGQGPEFLTYFQNEAQLEKSRLLSDRFSAERPKGSFSTLEIQRTEQGDSAMYLCASSRIPGQTNTEAFFGQGTRLTVV.

This clonotype was seen ten or more times. V is TRBV7-9 and J is TRBJ1-6; possible D gene TRBD1, 6 bases. Trimming took 3 bases from V and 6 from J, leaving 18 bases between them. CDR3 length: 17 amino acids. CDR1 and CDR2 from the germline V gene are SEHNR and FQNEAQ (reference sequence). The CDR3 region is CASSLERFGGLNSPLHF. CDR3 DNA: TGTGCCAGCAGCTTGGAACGGTTCGGGGGGCTTAATTCACCCCTCCACTTT.

This clonotype was recorded only once. A much larger clone lies one base from this, so it may be a read error. The V gene is TRBV13, the J gene TRBJ1-1; perhaps TRBD1 as D (5 bases). The germline CDR1 and CDR2 sequences are PRHDT and FYEKMQ (reference sequence). The CDR3 runs to 17 residues. The CDR3 DNA sequence: TGTGCCGGCAGTCACCCCCTGGGACGGATCATGAACACTGAAGCTTTCTTT. Protein sequence: CAGSHPLGRIMNTEAFF. The complete variable domain, with remaining parts taken from reference TRBV13 and TRBJ1-1, reads AAGVIQSPRHLIKEKRETATLKCYPIPRHDTVYWYQQGPGQDPQFLISFYEKMQSDKGSIPDRFSAQQFSDYHSELNMSSLELGDSALYFCAGSHPLGRIMNTEAFFGQGTRLTVV.

This clonotype was counted ten times or more. The V and J genes are TRBV6-6 and TRBJ2-7; D unclear. The germline gives CDR1 MNHNY, CDR2 SVGAGI (reference sequence). V lost 0 bases and J lost 3, with 18 bases in between. The CDR3 is 17 amino acids. The CDR3 nucleotides read TGTGCCAGCAGTTACTCGATAGCCAGGTCATTCGGCTACGAGCAGTACTTC. Amino acid sequence: CASSYSIARSFGYEQYF.

The chain joins TRBV10-2 to TRBJ2-1, with TRBD1 matching over 9 bases. Germline V lookup: CDR1 WSHSY, CDR2 SAAADI. This CDR3 comprises 16 residues. Germline trimming cut 6 bases from V and 1 base from J; bases unmatched to any gene: 7. The CDR3: CASRAPGQGSYNEQFF. In DNA, the CDR3 is TGCGCCAGCAGAGCTCCGGGACAGGGATCCTACAATGAGCAGTTCTTC.

The V call is TRBV7-8, the J call TRBJ1-2; D uncertain. Per germline, CDR1 SGHVS and CDR2 FQNEAQ. V lost 4 bases, J lost 8 bases, and 14 bases lay in between. The CDR3 totals 13 residues. The CDR3 DNA reads TGTGCCAGCAGCTCAAGACACCTTCGCGGCTACACCTTC. Its translation: CASSSRHLRGYTF.

The chain employs TRBV10-3 and TRBJ2-7; D possibly matches TRBD1 or TRBD2 (5 bases each). The germline V gene has CDR1 ENHRY and CDR2 SYGVKD. The CDR3 sequence is 13 residues long. The V end lost 3 bases, the J end lost 6 bases, and 12 bases lay between the germline ends. This chain's CDR3 is CAISERGVGEQYF. As DNA, the CDR3 is TGTGCCATCAGTGAAAGGGGAGTTGGCGAGCAGTACTTC.

The rearrangement links TRBV2 to TRBJ1-2; the D is unclear. With 3 bases removed from V and 8 bases from J, the gap between germline ends came to 16 bases. The germline V gene has CDR1 SNHLY and CDR2 FYNNEI. The CDR3 sequence is 14 residues long. CDR3 loop: CASSEQREALGYTF. The CDR3 coding sequence is TGTGCCAGCAGTGAGCAGCGGGAGGCATTGGGCTACACCTTC.

The V call is TRBV29-1, the J call TRBJ2-5, with D maybe TRBD2 (5 bases). The CDR3 totals 14 residues. The V gene lost 8 bases and the J gene lost 2 bases, with 18 bases spanning the gap. The germline V gene encodes CDR1 SQVTM and CDR2 ANQGSEA. The CDR3 sequence: CSLRVSPSQETQYF. DNA of the CDR3: TGCAGCTTGAGGGTCTCACCTTCTCAAGAGACCCAGTACTTC.

The chain couples TRBV24-1 to TRBJ2-2, with D tentatively TRBD2 (5 bases). V shed 3 bases and J shed 3 bases, with 7 bases lying between them. Germline lookup yields CDR1 KGHDR and CDR2 SFDVKD. The CDR3 contains 14 residues. CDR3 sequence (DNA): TGTGCCACCAGTGATGAGAGGGACACCGGGGAGCTGTTTTTT. This translates into CATSDERDTGELFF.

This clonotype appeared many times. The chain couples TRBV7-2 to TRBJ2-5; 10 bases agree with TRBD2. The CDR3 sequence is 17 residues long. The germline V gene has CDR1 SGHTA and CDR2 FQGNSA. With 1 base clipped from V and 1 base from J, the junction kept 6 bases outside the gene matches. The CDR3: CASSLESGGAVQETQYF. Written as DNA, the CDR3 is TGTGCCAGCAGCTTAGAAAGCGGGGGGGCCGTCCAAGAGACCCAGTACTTC.